This T cell receptor beta chain was profiled in a study of T-cell memory formation after mild COVID-19. Study results and limitations: Clones contracting over day 15 to 85 were CD4/CD8 balanced, with later expanders leaning CD4+. Some clones that responded were present in memory (sampled pre-infection), which suggests cross-reactive memory joined. Of the contracting clones, CD4+ ones lay mainly in CM and EM, and CD8+ ones in EMRA.

This clonotype was observed a handful of times. No antigen is known for it. This CDR3 is built from 14 residues. The V gene's germline CDR1 is LGHDT and CDR2 YNNKEL (reference sequence). V lost 7 bases to trimming and J lost 0 bases, with 12 bases between them. The TCR alpha and TCR beta cDNA libraries, bearing sample barcodes and UMIs, were generated by 5'RACE using constant-segment primers. TCRdb redid the calling of the 5' RACE reads with MiXCR, one entry per CDR3 protein. The data hold about 150,000 distinct CDR3 sequences, with roughly 30% observed a single time. Sequences were obtained from PBMCs or a T cell subset sorted from them (not recorded which). This sequence originates from an adult woman who had mild COVID-19 (a few samples of this study predate the infection). Cell type and time point are not known. The chain uses TRBV3-1 and TRBJ1-1; unclear D gene. The CDR3 region has the DNA TGTGCCAGCACCCGGGGTAGTATGAACACTGAAGCTTTCTTT. It encodes CASTRGSMNTEAFF.